The entry below gives a single T cell receptor (beta chain) sequence along with its context. Its antigen is not identified. Terminally differentiated effector memory CD45RA+ cells were excluded by CCR7 positive selection of CD45RO-negative cells. Donors comprised healthy HIV-negative adults lacking recent acute infections or vaccinations. The CDR3 has 13 residues. Germline CDR1 is MGHDK and CDR2 is SYGVNS. The entry originates in a study of shared clonotypes between healthy human individuals. Study overall: Ranging from 18 to 49 in age, donors were a couple of women and a few men.

Whole-study findings and limits: Researchers sampled blood only, noting tissue repertoires likely differ. Larger estimated richness was generally recorded for naive subsets relative to memory subsets.

Method: immunoSEQ multiplex PCR; TCRdb's copy keeps in-frame clones and lacks some. The sample has around 2,000,000 clones; approximately 94% are singletons. Source material: naive CD8+ T cells sorted from blood. This chain uses TRBV25-1 with TRBJ2-1; unclear D gene. The TCR comes from a man between 18 and 35 years old in good health. The CDR3 loop is CATSRSSYNEQFF. In DNA form, the CDR3 reads TGTGCAACTTCAAGGAGCTCCTACAATGAGCAGTTCTTC.